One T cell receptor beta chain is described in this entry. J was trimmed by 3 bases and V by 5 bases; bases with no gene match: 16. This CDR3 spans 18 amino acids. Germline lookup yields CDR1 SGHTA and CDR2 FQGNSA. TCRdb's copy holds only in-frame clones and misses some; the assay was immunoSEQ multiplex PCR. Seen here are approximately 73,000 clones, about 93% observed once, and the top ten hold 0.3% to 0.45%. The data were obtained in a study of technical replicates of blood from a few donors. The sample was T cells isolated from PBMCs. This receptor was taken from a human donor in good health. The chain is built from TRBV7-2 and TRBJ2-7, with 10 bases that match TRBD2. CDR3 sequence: CASSLGLAGVGNVYEQYF. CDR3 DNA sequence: TGTGCCAGCAGCCTAGGGCTAGCGGGAGTAGGGAATGTCTACGAGCAGTACTTC.